Presented here are 15 T cell receptor beta chains from one specimen sequenced in a study of Ad26.COV2.S vaccination and SARS-CoV-2 variants. Treatment denoted: some 19 received Ad26.COV2.S at low or high dose, single or two shots; five or six received placebo; per-sample allocation not given. Samples came from day 63 after the first vaccine or placebo injection. The assay was immunoSEQ multiplex PCR, and TCRdb's table has in-frame clones only and misses some. Of roughly 350,000 clones in the sample, about 87% were seen once. The starting material was peripheral blood, obtained in a trial of Ad26.COV2.S vaccine versus placebo. All receptors come from a person aged 18 to 65 who received the Ad26.COV2.S COVID-19 vaccine or a placebo.

V usage is TRBV1 and J usage is TRBJ2-3; TRBD2 is the table's D call and was not checked against the DNA. TRBV1 is designated a pseudogene. The length of the CDR3 is 17 residues. This chain's CDR3 is CTSSHPNSSSRTDTQYF. CDR3 nucleotide sequence: TGCACCAGCAGCCACCCGAACTCTAGCTCACGCACAGATACGCAGTATTTT.

V is TRBV28 and J is TRBJ2-1; TRBD2 agrees at 12 bases. The J segment lost 7 bases and the V segment lost 5 bases, leaving 9 bases of the junction unmatched. The CDR3 is made up of 16 amino acids. The germline gives CDR1 MDHEN, CDR2 SYDVKM. CDR3 DNA sequence: TGTGCCAGCAGTGACCCCGGGACTAGCGGGCGGAATGAGCAGTTCTTC. The encoded protein is CASSDPGTSGRNEQFF.

The rearrangement joins TRBV5-1 to TRBJ1-4; D perhaps matches TRBD1 (6 bases). The ends were cut back, 4 bases at V and 4 bases at J, with 8 bases in the middle. Germline lookup yields CDR1 SGHRS and CDR2 YFSETQ. The CDR3 covers 13 residues. The CDR3 protein is CASSLDSNEKLFF. For the CDR3, the DNA is TGCGCCAGCAGCCTGGACAGTAATGAAAAACTGTTTTTT.

The chain recombines TRBV10-3 with TRBJ2-2, with D perhaps TRBD1 (5 bases). CDR1 ENHRY and CDR2 SYGVKD come from the germline V gene. The CDR3 covers 14 residues. The V end lost 7 bases, the J end lost 6 bases, and 15 bases lay between the germline ends. The CDR3 here is CAINGQGASGELFF. DNA for the CDR3: TGTGCCATCAACGGTCAGGGTGCGTCCGGGGAGCTGTTTTTT.

This clone was picked up one time. The gene calls are TRBV6-4 and TRBJ2-3, with 13 bases identical to TRBD2. The CDR3 covers 16 residues. V was pared by 3 bases and J by 4 bases, with 4 bases of the junction left unmatched. Germline CDR1 reads MRHNA; CDR2 reads SNTAGT. Here the CDR3 DNA reads TGTGCCAGCAGTGAGACTAGCGGGGGGTTCCCAGATACGCAGTATTTT. It codes for CASSETSGGFPDTQYF.

The chain joins TRBV10-3 to TRBJ2-2; TRBD1 agrees at 9 bases. V was pared by 2 bases and J by 4 bases, with 5 bases of the junction left unmatched. The CDR3 has 16 amino acids. Germline loops: CDR1 ENHRY, CDR2 SYGVKD. The CDR3 protein is CAISEPTGGSTGELFF. CDR3 in DNA: TGTGCCATCAGTGAGCCCACAGGGGGCAGCACCGGGGAGCTGTTTTTT.

This clone was detected a few times. V and J are TRBV7-3 and TRBJ1-1; no definite D call. V gave up 6 bases and J gave up 5 bases, with 10 bases separating them. Germline values: CDR1 SGHTA, CDR2 FQGTGA. This CDR3 spans 12 amino acids. CDR3 in amino acids: CASRSPGTEAFF. For the CDR3, the DNA is TGTGCCAGCAGGTCACCTGGGACTGAAGCTTTCTTT. The full variable domain, with the rest looked up from reference TRBV7-3 and TRBJ1-1, is GAGVSQTPSNKVTEKGKYVELRCDPISGHTALYWYRQSLGQGPEFLIYFQGTGAADDSGLPNDRFFAVRPEGSVSTLKIQRTERGDSAVYLCASRSPGTEAFFGQGTRLTVV.

V is TRBV4-1 and J is TRBJ1-5; tentative D call: TRBD1 (5 bases). Germline loops: CDR1 MGHRA, CDR2 YSYEKL. Trimming stripped 4 bases from V and 1 base from J, with 17 bases between. CDR3 length: 17 amino acids. The CDR3 DNA reads as TGCGCCAGCAGCCCCCAAGGAACCCGGGGGAGCAATCAGCCCCAGCATTTT. This translates into CASSPQGTRGSNQPQHF.

Concerning this clone itself: At one boundary the junction diverges from the germline segment, which might be a read error. This CDR3 reads CASSESGTNYGYTF. The DNA of the CDR3 is TGTGCCAGCAGCGAATCCGGGACCAACTACGGCTACACCTTC. V is TRBV9 and J is TRBJ1-2; D perhaps matches TRBD1 (5 bases). The CDR3 loop spans 14 amino acids. Germline V gene lookup returns CDR1 SGDLS and CDR2 YYNGEE.

For the CDR3, the DNA is TGTGCCAGCAGCTTATTAGGGGGACAGAGAGAGACCCAGTACTTC. Its translation: CASSLLGGQRETQYF. J is TRBJ2-5 and V is TRBV7-3; TRBD1 matches at 7 bases. J gave up 4 bases and V 2 bases, and 7 bases lay outside the gene matches. The V gene's germline CDR1 is SGHTA and CDR2 FQGTGA. The CDR3 contains 15 residues.

The chain employs TRBV28 and TRBJ2-5; the match to TRBD1 covers 7 bases. The length of the CDR3 is 15 residues. Per germline, CDR1 MDHEN and CDR2 SYDVKM. The J segment lost 1 base and the V segment lost 2 bases, leaving 4 bases of the junction unmatched. CDR3 nucleotide sequence: TGTGCCAGCAGTTTACCCGGGACAGTCCAAGAGACCCAGTACTTC. Its protein product is CASSLPGTVQETQYF.

The rearrangement joins TRBV11-2 to TRBJ2-7; 8 nucleotides agree with TRBD2. The junction had 13 bases not matched to a gene; V was cut back by 5 bases and J by 7 bases. Germline V gives CDR1 SGHAT, CDR2 FQNNGV. CDR3 length: 15 amino acids. The CDR3 loop reads CASSHGGAGVFEQYF. Written as DNA, the CDR3 is TGTGCCAGCAGCCACGGGGGGGCGGGAGTATTTGAGCAGTACTTC.

The chain combines TRBV19 with TRBJ1-1; the D gene is possibly TRBD1 (6 bases). This CDR3 comprises 14 residues. Between the trimmed V and J ends, which lost 6 bases and 0 bases, there was a span of 11 bases. CDR1 and CDR2 from the germline V gene are LNHDA and SQIVND (reference sequence). The CDR3 reads CASSGTSMNTEAFF. The CDR3, as DNA: TGTGCCAGTAGCGGGACATCCATGAACACTGAAGCTTTCTTT. The whole variable domain, remainder taken from reference TRBV19 and TRBJ1-1, is DGGITQSPKYLFRKEGQNVTLSCEQNLNHDAMYWYRQDPGQGLRLIYYSQIVNDFQKGDIAEGYSVSREKKESFPLTVTSAQKNPTAFYLCASSGTSMNTEAFFGQGTRLTVV.

V usage is TRBV18 and J usage is TRBJ1-5, with D perhaps TRBD1 (5 bases). This CDR3 is built from 20 residues. Germline V lookup: CDR1 KGHSH, CDR2 LQKENI. The V end was cut by 3 bases, the J end by 3 bases, with 27 bases between. The CDR3 loop is CASSPIEFQGYNSFNQPQHF. In DNA, the CDR3 is TGTGCCAGCTCACCTATCGAATTCCAGGGATATAATAGCTTCAATCAGCCCCAGCATTTT.

The rearrangement links TRBV5-5 to TRBJ1-5, with a weak D call TRBD1 (5 bases). V dropped 4 bases and J dropped 0 bases, with 14 bases sitting between them. CDR1 is SGHKS, CDR2 YYEKEE, per germline (reference sequence). CDR3 size: 16 residues. The DNA for the CDR3 is TGTGCCAGCAGCGCCATGGGGGGGTATAGCAATCAGCCCCAGCATTTT. It codes for CASSAMGGYSNQPQHF.